This T cell receptor beta chain emerged from a study of vaccination and CD4 T cells after COVID-19. Overall study context: Cultures serving as controls received a peptide pool (CEFX or HIV-1 Nef) or no peptide.

On this clonotype: Its antigen is undetermined.

Sequencing of cultured CD4+ T cell DNA used the Oncomine TCR Beta short-read assay. Via MiXCR, TCRdb re-called the PCR reads, giving one row per CDR3 protein. In the table there are approximately 11,000 distinct CDR3 sequences, 50% to 60% of which are singletons. Treatment meaning: roughly 10-day PBMC culture with coronavirus spike peptide pools or control peptides (ViraFEST assay). It was with 10 IU/ml IL-2 and roughly 10 ug/ml peptide pools that 2.2 million or so PBMCs per well were cultured. This TCR was sampled from a human donor who had recovered from COVID-19. Sequenced: CD4+ T cells from blood, cultured in vitro.

The CDR3 here is CASRRQRDGAYEQYF. CDR3 DNA sequence: TGTGCCAGCAGGAGACAACGGGACGGAGCCTACGAGCAGTACTTC. The chain has TRBV6-1 and TRBJ2-7; D might be TRBD1 or TRBD2, each matching 5 bases. Trimming cost V 6 bases and J 2 bases, with 17 bases left between them. CDR3 length: 15 amino acids. Germline values: CDR1 MNHNS, CDR2 SASEGT.